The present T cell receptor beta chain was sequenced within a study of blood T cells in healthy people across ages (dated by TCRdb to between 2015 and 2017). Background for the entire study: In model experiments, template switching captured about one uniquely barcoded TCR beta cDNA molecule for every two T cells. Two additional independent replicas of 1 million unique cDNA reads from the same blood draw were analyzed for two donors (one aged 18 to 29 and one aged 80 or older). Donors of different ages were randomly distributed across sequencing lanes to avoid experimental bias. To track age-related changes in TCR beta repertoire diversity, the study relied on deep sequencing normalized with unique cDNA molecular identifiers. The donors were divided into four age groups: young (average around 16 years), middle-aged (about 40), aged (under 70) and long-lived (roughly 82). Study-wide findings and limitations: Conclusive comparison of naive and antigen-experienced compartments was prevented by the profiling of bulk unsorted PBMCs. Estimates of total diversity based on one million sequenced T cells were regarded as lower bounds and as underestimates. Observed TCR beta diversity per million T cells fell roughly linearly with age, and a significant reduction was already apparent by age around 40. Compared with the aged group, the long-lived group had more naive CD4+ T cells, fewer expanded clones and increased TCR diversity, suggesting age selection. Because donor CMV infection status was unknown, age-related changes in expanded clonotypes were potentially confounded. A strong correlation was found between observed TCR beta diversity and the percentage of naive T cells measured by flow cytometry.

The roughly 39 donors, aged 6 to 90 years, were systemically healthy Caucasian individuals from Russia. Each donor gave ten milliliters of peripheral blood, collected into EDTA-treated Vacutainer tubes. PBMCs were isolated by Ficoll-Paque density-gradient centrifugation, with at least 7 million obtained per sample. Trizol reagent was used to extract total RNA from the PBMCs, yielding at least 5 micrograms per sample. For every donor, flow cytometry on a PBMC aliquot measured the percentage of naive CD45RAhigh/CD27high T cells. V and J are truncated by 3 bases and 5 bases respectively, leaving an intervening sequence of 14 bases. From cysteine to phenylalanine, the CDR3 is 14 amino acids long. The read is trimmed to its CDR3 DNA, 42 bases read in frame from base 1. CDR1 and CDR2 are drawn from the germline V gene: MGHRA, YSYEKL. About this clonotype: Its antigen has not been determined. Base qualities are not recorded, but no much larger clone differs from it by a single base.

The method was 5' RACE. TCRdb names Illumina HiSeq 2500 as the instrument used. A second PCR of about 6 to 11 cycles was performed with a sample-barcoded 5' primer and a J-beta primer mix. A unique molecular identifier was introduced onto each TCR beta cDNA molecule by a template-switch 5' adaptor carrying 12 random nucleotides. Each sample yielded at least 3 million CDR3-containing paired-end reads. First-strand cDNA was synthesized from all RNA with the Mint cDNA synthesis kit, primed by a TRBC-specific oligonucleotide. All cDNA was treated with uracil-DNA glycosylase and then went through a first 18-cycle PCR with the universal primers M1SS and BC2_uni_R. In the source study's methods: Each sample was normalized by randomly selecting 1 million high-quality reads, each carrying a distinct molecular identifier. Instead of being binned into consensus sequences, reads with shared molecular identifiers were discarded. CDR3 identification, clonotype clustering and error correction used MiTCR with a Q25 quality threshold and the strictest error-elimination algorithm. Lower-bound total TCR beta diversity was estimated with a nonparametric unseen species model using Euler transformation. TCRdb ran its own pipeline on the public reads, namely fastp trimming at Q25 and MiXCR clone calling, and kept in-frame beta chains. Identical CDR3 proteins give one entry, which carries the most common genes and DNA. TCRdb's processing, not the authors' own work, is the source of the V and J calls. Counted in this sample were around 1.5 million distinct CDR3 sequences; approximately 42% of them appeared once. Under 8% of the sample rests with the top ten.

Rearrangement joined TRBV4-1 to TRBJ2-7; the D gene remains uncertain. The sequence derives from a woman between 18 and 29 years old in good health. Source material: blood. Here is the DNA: TGCGCCAGCAGCCATGCGGTTGGACCGAACGAGCAGTACTTC. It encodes CASSHAVGPNEQYF.